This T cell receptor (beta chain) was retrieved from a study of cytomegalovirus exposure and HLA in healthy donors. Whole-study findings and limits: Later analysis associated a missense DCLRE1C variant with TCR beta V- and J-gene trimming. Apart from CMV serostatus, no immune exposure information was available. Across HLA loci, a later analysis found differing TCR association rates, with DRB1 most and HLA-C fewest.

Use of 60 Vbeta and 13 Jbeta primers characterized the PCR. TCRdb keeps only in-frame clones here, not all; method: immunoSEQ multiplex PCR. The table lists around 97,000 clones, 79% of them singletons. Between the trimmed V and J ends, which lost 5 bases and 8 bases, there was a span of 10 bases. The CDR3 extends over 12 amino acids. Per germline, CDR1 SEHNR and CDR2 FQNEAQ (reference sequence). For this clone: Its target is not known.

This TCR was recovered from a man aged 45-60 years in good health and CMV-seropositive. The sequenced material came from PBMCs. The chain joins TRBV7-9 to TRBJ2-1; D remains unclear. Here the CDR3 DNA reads TGTGCCAGCAGCCCCAATCAATATGAGCAGTTCTTC. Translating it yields CASSPNQYEQFF.